This T cell receptor beta chain emerged from a study of blood T cell repertoires in COVID-19. Background on the study: Sources were T cells, B-cell-depleted T cells, or PBMCs; the material itself was cDNA or gDNA.

Authors' processing steps: For nucleated cells, counts were estimated from reference gene primer amplification. Some clones are missing from TCRdb's copy, which holds only in-frame ones; the method was immunoSEQ multiplex PCR. The V and J calls and the clone size are those of that table, but D and trimming were determined from the DNA. The repertoire holds under 300,000 clones, with approximately 88% as singletons. Trimming left V 3 bases short and J 0 bases short, with 3 bases between. The CDR3 is 12 amino acids. CDR1 is SGDLS and CDR2 is YYNGEE in the germline V gene. The receptor was isolated from a woman aged 40 to 49 who had recovered from COVID-19. The chain employs TRBV9 and TRBJ2-5, with D unclear. Sequencing input: peripheral blood. CDR3 residues: CASSADQETQYF. In nucleotides, the CDR3 is TGTGCCAGCAGCGCCGACCAAGAGACCCAGTACTTC.